This T cell receptor beta chain was sequenced for a study of cytomegalovirus exposure and HLA in healthy donors. Study results and caveats: Most sequenced TCRs were rare (though some public TCRs occurred in many donors). In the 130 or so validation repertoires, a later analysis found that first-cohort TCR clusters tended to co-occur.

This clone was seen once. Antigen unknown. The donors were members of the validation cohort, which comprised roughly 120 subjects and was separate from the first cohort of some 680 subjects. The V gene lost 0 bases and the J gene lost 4 bases, with 12 bases spanning the gap. The germline CDR1 and CDR2 sequences are MGHRA and YSYEKL. This CDR3 comprises 15 residues. The table came from immunoSEQ multiplex PCR; TCRdb's copy has only in-frame clones and leaves some out. The sample records fewer than 150,000 clones, more than 70% being singletons. The genes are TRBV4-1 and TRBJ1-1; a weak D match, TRBD1 (5 bases). This receptor was identified in a man between 18 and 29 years old in good health and CMV-seronegative. Sequenced material: PBMCs. The CDR3 reads CASSQDLQGGTEAFF. The CDR3 bases are TGCGCCAGCAGCCAAGATCTCCAGGGCGGCACTGAAGCTTTCTTT.